This is a list of T cell receptor beta chains from one sample in a study of lymphopenia after photon versus proton radiotherapy. The repertoire was sequenced with immunoSEQ multiplex PCR; TCRdb's copy has only in-frame clones and lacks some. Of 20,000 to 25,000 clones detected, approximately 81% appear once; the ten largest clones hold 15% to 20%. The sequencing used peripheral blood, collected from a patient treated with photon-based radiotherapy. Source of these receptors: a man aged 55-75 years with pancreatic cancer. Both conserved end residues are part of each CDR3. A D gene is named only where the DNA matches it firmly. The listing skips clone size in some rows; elsewhere it reads once, few, many or a size class.

v_call	clone_size	j_call	d_call	cdr3_aa	cdr3_nt
TRBV28	-	TRBJ2-7	-	CASTDNSYEQYF	TGTGCCAGCACTGACAACTCCTACGAGCAGTACTTC
TRBV4-2	few	TRBJ2-2	-	CASSPWGGVTGELFF	TGTGCCAGCAGCCCCTGGGGTGGTGTAACCGGGGAGCTGTTTTTT
TRBV29-1	-	TRBJ2-7	-	CSVGDPRYEQYF	TGCAGCGTTGGGGACCCCCGCTACGAGCAGTACTTC
TRBV5-1	-	TRBJ2-2	-	CASSAQGGNTGELFF	TGCGCCAGCAGCGCACAGGGTGGAAACACCGGGGAGCTGTTTTTT
TRBV5-6	few	TRBJ1-1	-	CASSLVPTGTEAFF	TGTGCCAGCAGCTTGGTCCCAACTGGGACTGAAGCTTTCTTT
TRBV5-5	-	TRBJ2-3	-	CASSSRPAAMSTDTQYF	TGTGCCAGCAGCTCCCGCCCGGCCGCTATGAGCACAGATACGCAGTATTTT
TRBV5-6	-	TRBJ1-2	TRBD1	CASSLAGTGGYTF	TGTGCCAGCAGCTTGGCAGGGACAGGGGGCTACACCTTC
TRBV19	-	TRBJ2-7	TRBD2	CASSIKGPSGGPSYEQYF	TGTGCCAGTAGTATAAAAGGCCCTAGCGGGGGGCCCTCCTACGAGCAGTACTTC
TRBV10-3	-	TRBJ2-5	-	CAISDSTRREETQYF	TGTGCCATCAGTGATTCCACGCGGCGGGAAGAGACCCAGTACTTC
TRBV19	-	TRBJ1-6	-	CASKGLVRDSPLHF	TGTGCCAGTAAGGGTCTAGTACGGGATTCACCCCTCCACTTT
TRBV4-1	-	TRBJ2-7	TRBD1	CASSQLTGTNEQYF	TGCGCCAGCAGCCAGTTGACAGGGACCAACGAGCAGTACTTC
TRBV10-1	-	TRBJ2-1	TRBD2	CASSRLAEDNEQFF	TGCGCCAGCAGTAGACTAGCGGAAGACAATGAGCAGTTCTTC
TRBV6-1	-	TRBJ2-7	-	CASEQGTFYEQYF	TGTGCCAGCGAGCAGGGGACCTTCTACGAGCAGTACTTC
TRBV4-3	-	TRBJ1-1	-	CASSPKGAGTEAFF	TGCGCCAGCAGCCCTAAGGGTGCGGGCACTGAAGCTTTCTTT
TRBV5-4	-	TRBJ1-2	TRBD1	CASSLLGQGRGNYGYTF	TGTGCCAGCAGCTTGCTGGGACAGGGTCGAGGGAACTATGGCTACACCTTC
TRBV7-2	-	TRBJ2-1	TRBD2	CASSSSGLAKKFF	TGTGCCAGCAGCTCCTCCGGACTAGCGAAAAAGTTCTTC
TRBV28	-	TRBJ2-7	TRBD2	CASSFSLAGLTYEQYF	TGTGCCAGCAGTTTCTCTCTAGCGGGTCTGACCTACGAGCAGTACTTC
TRBV10-3	-	TRBJ1-5	TRBD1	CAISSQGAGSNQPQHF	TGTGCCATCAGTTCTCAGGGGGCAGGGAGCAATCAGCCCCAGCATTTT
TRBV11-2	-	TRBJ1-5	-	CASSPSLNQPQHF	TGTGCCAGCAGCCCTTCTCTAAATCAGCCCCAGCATTTT
TRBV27	-	TRBJ2-7	TRBD2	CASSGRLAGFEQYF	TGTGCCAGCAGTGGTAGACTAGCGGGGTTCGAGCAGTACTTC
TRBV6-5	once	TRBJ2-3	-	CASSYAGAPSTDTQYF	TGTGCCAGCAGTTACGCAGGGGCCCCGAGCACAGATACGCAGTATTTT
TRBV4-3	-	TRBJ2-1	TRBD1	CASSLRTGNEQFF	TGCGCCAGCAGCTTAAGGACAGGGAACGAGCAGTTCTTC
TRBV5-1	once	TRBJ1-6	-	CASRGQGNSPLHF	TGCGCCAGCAGGGGGCAGGGGAATTCACCCCTCCACTTT
TRBV7-6	few	TRBJ1-4	-	CASSPADYNEKLFF	TGTGCCAGCAGCCCAGCGGATTATAATGAAAAACTGTTTTTT
TRBV27	-	TRBJ2-6	TRBD1	CASSQTGGNSGANVLTF	TGTGCCAGCAGTCAGACAGGGGGTAACTCTGGGGCCAACGTCCTGACTTTC
TRBV15	-	TRBJ1-1	TRBD1	CATSRTQGGWTEAFF	TGTGCCACCAGCAGAACTCAGGGGGGTTGGACTGAAGCTTTCTTT
TRBV15	-	TRBJ1-1	-	CATSRDRTGGRGMNTEAFF	TGTGCCACCAGCAGAGATCGCACAGGCGGTCGGGGAATGAACACTGAAGCTTTCTTT
TRBV4-1	-	TRBJ1-4	TRBD1	CASSLGQGQFVNEKLFF	TGCGCCAGCAGCCTCGGACAGGGGCAGTTCGTGAATGAAAAACTGTTTTTT
TRBV6-5	once	TRBJ2-1	-	CASSYQSTVYNEQFF	TGTGCCAGCAGTTACCAATCGACAGTTTACAATGAGCAGTTCTTC
TRBV11-1	-	TRBJ2-3	TRBD2	CASSYLAGFPDTQYF	TGTGCCAGCAGCTACCTAGCGGGGTTCCCAGATACGCAGTATTTT
TRBV7-7	-	TRBJ2-6	-	CASGATGANVLTF	TGTGCCAGCGGGGCTACTGGGGCCAACGTCCTGACTTTC
TRBV12-5	-	TRBJ1-2	-	CASGDTGLHGYTF	TGTGCTAGTGGGGACACGGGGCTCCATGGCTACACCTTC
TRBV2	-	TRBJ1-5	TRBD1	CASSGTGGHINQPQHF	TGTGCCAGCAGCGGGACAGGGGGCCATATCAATCAGCCCCAGCATTTT
TRBV6-1	-	TRBJ1-5	TRBD1	CATTGQGSESQPQHF	TGTGCCACCACAGGACAGGGGTCAGAGAGTCAGCCCCAGCATTTT
TRBV9	-	TRBJ2-5	-	CASSPGGQGETQYF	TGTGCCAGCAGCCCAGGTGGGCAGGGCGAGACCCAGTACTTC